The 9 T cell receptor beta chains below were found in one sample sequenced in a study of cytomegalovirus exposure and HLA in healthy donors. The study ran its PCR with 60 Vbeta and 13 Jbeta primers. The table came from immunoSEQ multiplex PCR; TCRdb's copy has only in-frame clones and leaves some out. This table has some 70,000 clones, about four fifths appearing once. Sequencing was performed on PBMCs. These receptors originate from a man younger than 30 in good health and CMV-seropositive.

V is TRBV12-5 and J is TRBJ2-3, with D tentatively TRBD1 (6 bases). Trimming stripped 9 bases from V and 3 bases from J, with 22 bases between. The CDR3 totals 16 residues. Germline V CDR1 and CDR2: LGHNT, FRNRAP. This chain's CDR3 is CASTNKDRRRTDTQYF. CDR3 DNA sequence: TGTGCTAGCACGAATAAAGACAGGAGGAGGACAGATACGCAGTATTTT.

This chain joins TRBV4-1 and TRBJ2-7; perhaps TRBD1 as D (6 bases). Germline lookup yields CDR1 MGHRA and CDR2 YSYEKL. Trimming took 4 bases from V and 0 from J, leaving 13 bases between them. The CDR3 runs to 15 residues. The CDR3 sequence: CASSPTWDNSYEQYF. CDR3 nucleotides: TGCGCCAGCAGCCCCACGTGGGACAACTCCTACGAGCAGTACTTC.

This chain uses TRBV30 with TRBJ2-1, with D possibly being TRBD1 (5 bases). V lost 0 bases and J 7 bases, leaving 7 bases between the germline ends. The germline CDR1 and CDR2 sequences are GTSNPN and SVGIG (reference sequence). The CDR3 has 12 amino acids. The CDR3 protein is CAWSVAGNEQFF. The CDR3 DNA follows: TGTGCCTGGAGTGTAGCAGGGAATGAGCAGTTCTTC.

V usage is TRBV5-1 and J usage is TRBJ1-1; maybe TRBD1 (6 bases). Per the germline V gene, CDR1 is SGHRS and CDR2 is YFSETQ. V was cut by 3 bases and J by 0 bases, with 9 bases left in between. There are 14 residues in the CDR3. In nucleotides, the CDR3 is TGCGCCAGCAGCTCAGGACAGTTGAACACTGAAGCTTTCTTT. Protein: CASSSGQLNTEAFF.

Points on this clone: At one boundary the junction diverges from the germline segment, which might be a read error. The chain couples TRBV10-3 to TRBJ1-4; 10 bases are a match to TRBD1. The CDR3 length is 14 residues. Germline V gives CDR1 ENHRY, CDR2 SYGVKD. Here the CDR3 reads CAISEKDRGTPSSF. The CDR3 DNA reads as TGTGCCATCAGTGAGAAGGACAGGGGGACCCCGTCTTCTTTT.

The CDR3 sequence: CASSQDWQGHQPQHF. For the CDR3, the DNA is TGCGCCAGCAGCCAAGATTGGCAGGGTCATCAGCCCCAGCATTTT. The rearrangement uses TRBV4-1 and TRBJ1-5, with D possibly TRBD1 on 5 matching bases. The CDR3 has 15 amino acids. The germline gives CDR1 MGHRA, CDR2 YSYEKL. V was trimmed by 0 bases and J by 5 bases, leaving 11 bases between them.

The chain uses TRBV5-6 and TRBJ1-1, with D unclear. CDR3 length: 14 residues. Germline-derived CDR1 and CDR2 are SGHDT and YYEEEE. V was shortened by 4 bases and J by 1 base, with 11 bases between the two germline ends. The CDR3 DNA reads TGTGCCAGCAGCCCCGACACGTGGAACACTGAAGCTTTCTTT. As protein: CASSPDTWNTEAFF.

V usage is TRBV7-9 and J usage is TRBJ1-1; D call uncertain. V gave up 5 bases and J gave up 1 base, with 11 bases separating them. Per germline, CDR1 SEHNR and CDR2 FQNEAQ (reference sequence). The CDR3 consists of 14 residues. Written as DNA, the CDR3 is TGTGCCAGCAGCCGAACCCAGGAGAACACTGAAGCTTTCTTT. Translating gives CASSRTQENTEAFF.

The chain combines TRBV2 with TRBJ2-7, with D hard to call. The V end was cut by 1 base, the J end by 0 bases, with 4 bases between. CDR1 and CDR2 (germline): SNHLY, FYNNEI. This CDR3 has 13 residues. The CDR3 DNA is TGTGCCAGCAGTGAAGACAGCTCCTACGAGCAGTACTTC. Residues: CASSEDSSYEQYF. The full variable domain, its missing parts supplied by reference TRBV2 and TRBJ2-7, is EPEVTQTPSHQVTQMGQEVILRCVPISNHLYFYWYRQILGQKVEFLVSFYNNEISEKSEIFDDQFSVERPDGSNFTLKIRSTKLEDSAMYFCASSEDSSYEQYFGPGTRLTVT.